This T cell receptor (beta chain) was captured in a study of blood T cell repertoires in COVID-19 (dated by TCRdb to between 2020 and 2021). Looking at the study overall: The collaborator samples originated in the United States, Italy and Spain and spanned the acute and convalescent phases of COVID-19. The dataset comprised deeply sampled blood TCRbeta repertoires from subjects exposed to, actively infected with, or recovered from COVID-19. The prospective study material was composed of cDNA or gDNA derived from T cells, B-cell-depleted T cells, or PBMCs. HLA class I and class II types, where available, came from metadata supplied by the sample provider rather than from assay-based typing. The repertoires were released in a freely available public database meant as a resource for research on the immune response to SARS-CoV-2. The sample metadata nearly always contained a de-identified subject ID, COVID-19 status, age in years and sex. The samples were drawn from two sources: the first 160 participants of the ongoing ImmuneRACE study, and about 1,300 subjects contributed by 6 global collaborators.

The germline V gene sets CDR1 to SGHRS and CDR2 to YFSETQ. Reading from cysteine to phenylalanine, the CDR3 counts 18 amino acids. Just the 54-base CDR3 DNA is kept, in frame starting at base 1. The V end gives up 4 bases and the J end 5 bases, leaving 16 bases in the junction not matched to a gene. General conclusions and limits of the study: The quantity of clinical and demographic metadata differed by source and by participant and was supplied without curation.

The immunoSEQ Assay, a bias-controlled multiplex PCR, was used to amplify TCRbeta CDR3 regions from genomic DNA. The authors' pipeline ran thus. Within the assay, amplification of reference gene primers was used to estimate how many nucleated cells each sample contained. To quantify the absolute abundance of each unique TCRbeta CDR3 rearrangement, sequence reads were collapsed and filtered. For each sample, productive Simpson clonality was calculated as the square root of Simpson's diversity index across productive rearrangements. Here the immuneACCESS table is served through TCRdb, limited to in-frame sequences with V and J called. Missing clones are a known gap in these copies; in checked studies unresolved V genes cover under half, and the rest lacks a known reason. V and J calls and clone size follow that table, whereas D and trimming were derived from the DNA. Counted in this sample were roughly 250,000 clones; around nine tenths of them appeared once. The ten largest clones represent under 2.5% of the sample.

Comment on this clone: Its antigen remains unidentified. No per-base quality is available; no much larger clone lies one base away.

Another Seattle source contributed samples from volunteer blood donors who had recovered from COVID-19. The collaborating institutions used their own protocols to collect whole blood in K2EDTA tubes. For TCRbeta analysis, collaborator samples were shipped as frozen whole blood, as isolated PBMCs, or as DNA extracted from either sample type. The V and J genes are TRBV5-1 and TRBJ1-5; the central 9 bases match TRBD1. The sequenced material came from peripheral blood. The clonotype originates from a woman aged 35 to 49 who had recovered from COVID-19. The sequenced DNA: TGCGCCAGCAGCCTACACCCAGGAGGACAGGGGATATATCAGCCCCAGCATTTT. The translation is CASSLHPGGQGIYQPQHF.